The 25 T cell receptor beta chains below all came from one sample that was sequenced in a study of blood T cell repertoires in COVID-19. Repertoires were generated with immunoSEQ multiplex PCR, while TCRdb's copy carries only in-frame clones and drops some. Among over 130,000 clones listed, 82% were seen once. The sample was peripheral blood. These TCRs come from a woman of 80 years or more with acute or convalescent COVID-19.

V gene TRBV28 combines with J gene TRBJ1-4, with D hard to call. Germline CDR1 and CDR2: MDHEN and SYDVKM. Trimming cost V 10 bases and J 8 bases, with 20 bases left between them. The CDR3 spans 14 residues. CDR3 sequence reads: CATQGEGPGEKLFF. Written as DNA, the CDR3 is TGTGCCACCCAAGGCGAAGGACCGGGGGAAAAACTGTTTTTT.

CDR3 nucleotides: TGTGCCAGCAGTTATTGGACAGAACTCGCGAACACCGGGGAGCTGTTTTTT. Amino acids: CASSYWTELANTGELFF. The chain combines TRBV28 with TRBJ2-2; D is perhaps TRBD1 (6 bases). With 4 bases removed from V and 0 bases from J, the gap between germline ends came to 15 bases. The CDR3 is 17 residues long. Germline assignment: CDR1 MDHEN and CDR2 SYDVKM.

The CDR3 loop is CASSQNGGNTGELFF. CDR3 sequence (DNA): TGTGCCAGCAGCCAAAACGGGGGGAACACCGGGGAGCTGTTTTTT. This chain connects TRBV11-2 to TRBJ2-2; the D gene is possibly TRBD2 (6 bases). Germline V gene lookup returns CDR1 SGHAT and CDR2 FQNNGV. The CDR3 contains 15 residues. V was trimmed by 5 bases and J by 1 base, leaving 11 bases between them.

The rearrangement joins TRBV28 to TRBJ2-1; 9 bases fit TRBD2. J lost 9 bases, V lost 6 bases, and 15 bases had no gene match. The CDR3 runs 16 residues. CDR1 and CDR2 from the germline V gene are MDHEN and SYDVKM. The CDR3 nucleotides read TGTGCCAGCAGCCCCGGGACTAGCTCGGACCCTTTTGAGCAGTTCTTC. As protein: CASSPGTSSDPFEQFF.

The chain combines TRBV7-9 with TRBJ1-2; 8 bases are shared with TRBD1. J gave up 0 bases and V 3 bases, and 9 bases lay outside the gene matches. Germline V gene sequence: CDR1 SEHNR, CDR2 FQNEAQ (reference sequence). The CDR3 extends over 17 amino acids. CDR3 sequence (DNA): TGTGCCAGCAGCTTCGCGGTCCGGGACAGGACTAACTATGGCTACACCTTC. Translation: CASSFAVRDRTNYGYTF.

The rearrangement joins TRBV3-1 (or the pseudogene TRBV3-2) to TRBJ1-4, with a weak D call TRBD1 (5 bases). V was clipped by 5 bases and J by 7 bases, with 14 bases between them. The CDR3 is made up of 14 amino acids. In germline, CDR1 is LGHDT, CDR2 YNNKEL (reference sequence). As DNA, the CDR3 is TGTGCCAGCAGCTCCAGGGTCGGCGGTGAAAAACTGTTTTTT. Residues: CASSSRVGGEKLFF.

The gene calls are TRBV11-2 and TRBJ1-3; TRBD1 matches at 8 bases. Germline V gene sequence: CDR1 SGHAT, CDR2 FQNNGV. The CDR3 loop spans 15 amino acids. Unmatched junction bases numbered 6, after V lost 6 bases and J lost 2 bases. Here the CDR3 reads CASSPRGLAGNTIYF. CDR3 in DNA: TGTGCCAGCAGTCCCAGGGGGCTGGCTGGAAACACCATATATTTT.

The V and J genes are TRBV28 and TRBJ2-5; 9 nucleotides align to TRBD2. V dropped 11 bases and J dropped 5; count of bases not matched to a gene: 9. From germline, CDR1 is MDHEN and CDR2 SYDVKM. This CDR3 contains 13 residues. The CDR3 DNA follows: TGTGCCGGAAGCAGACTAGCGGCGGAGACCCAGTACTTC. Translating it yields CAGSRLAAETQYF.

The chain has TRBV6-1 and TRBJ1-2; a weak D match, TRBD1 (5 bases). V dropped 2 bases and J dropped 4 bases, with 11 bases sitting between them. Germline V lookup: CDR1 MNHNS, CDR2 SASEGT. This CDR3 spans 14 amino acids. CDR3: CASSETDRRYGYTF. The CDR3 coding sequence is TGTGCCAGCAGTGAAACTGACAGACGCTATGGCTACACCTTC.

The V gene is TRBV30, the J gene TRBJ1-2; 7 bases fit TRBD1. This CDR3 is 13 amino acids long. V dropped 0 bases and J dropped 6; count of bases not matched to a gene: 4. The V gene's germline CDR1 is GTSNPN and CDR2 SVGIG (reference sequence). CDR3 amino acids: CAWSVLRGDGYTF. The CDR3 nucleotides are TGTGCCTGGAGTGTACTCAGGGGGGATGGCTACACCTTC.

The chain links TRBV28 to TRBJ2-1; TRBD1 matches 10 bases. The V gene end was trimmed by 3 bases and the J gene end by 3 bases; junction bases not matched to a gene: 2. This CDR3 contains 15 residues. Germline CDR1 MDHEN, CDR2 SYDVKM. The CDR3 here is CASSLGQGIYNEQFF. DNA for the CDR3: TGTGCCAGCAGTTTGGGACAGGGGATCTACAATGAGCAGTTCTTC. The variable domain in full, with the rest retrieved from reference TRBV28 and TRBJ2-1, is DVKVTQSSRYLVKRTGEKVFLECVQDMDHENMFWYRQDPGLGLRLIYFSYDVKMKEKGDIPEGYSVSREKKERFSLILESASTNQTSMYLCASSLGQGIYNEQFFGPGTRLTVL.

Concerning this clone itself: In the same sample, other DNA sequences code for this CDR3. The DNA of the CDR3 is TGCGCCAGCAGCTTGGGGCCGAACAATGAGCAGTTCTTC. This translates into CASSLGPNNEQFF. The chain uses TRBV5-1 and TRBJ2-1; D is undetermined. Trimming stripped 0 bases from V and 5 bases from J, with 6 bases between. CDR3 length equals 13 residues. From germline, CDR1 is SGHRS and CDR2 YFSETQ.

The chain has TRBV25-1 and TRBJ2-7, with 8 bases that match TRBD1. From germline, CDR1 is MGHDK and CDR2 SYGVNS. Unmatched junction bases numbered 7, after V lost 6 bases and J lost 3 bases. The CDR3 has 14 amino acids. CDR3 nucleotides: TGTGCCAGCAGCGGGACAGGCCTGGGCTACGAGCAGTACTTC. Protein product: CASSGTGLGYEQYF.

The CDR3 nucleotides read TGTGCCAGCAGTTTACGACAGGGATATGGCTACACCTTC. It is translated as CASSLRQGYGYTF. This chain connects TRBV12-3 or TRBV12-4 to TRBJ1-2; 7 bases match TRBD1. The CDR3 spans 13 residues. Germline trimming cut 2 bases from V and 5 bases from J; bases unmatched to any gene: 2.

V is TRBV6-5 and J is TRBJ2-1, with 12 bases matching TRBD2. The V segment lost 2 bases and the J segment 4 bases; nucleotides outside the gene matches: 3. Germline V gives CDR1 MNHEY, CDR2 SVGAGI. The CDR3 loop spans 16 amino acids. The CDR3 spells CASSYPGTSGYNEQFF. The CDR3 DNA reads TGTGCCAGCAGTTACCCCGGGACTAGCGGGTACAATGAGCAGTTCTTC.

The chain uses TRBV25-1 and TRBJ2-2; TRBD1 might be the D (6 bases). Germline lookup yields CDR1 MGHDK and CDR2 SYGVNS. The V end was cut by 0 bases, the J end by 1 base, with 15 bases between. This CDR3 is 18 amino acids long. The CDR3 region is CASSEYSAGTLNTGELFF. The CDR3 region has the DNA TGTGCCAGCAGTGAATATTCAGCCGGGACACTGAACACCGGGGAGCTGTTTTTT.

In this sample, this clone turned up a few times. The rearrangement uses TRBV2 and TRBJ2-3, with 10 bases that match TRBD2. Looked up from germline, CDR1 is SNHLY and CDR2 is FYNNEI. The CDR3 has 14 residues. The ends lost 5 bases at V and 5 bases at J; junction bases unmatched: 4. DNA for the CDR3: TGTGCCAGCAGTAAAAGCGGGAGGGGAGATACGCAGTATTTT. The encoded protein is CASSKSGRGDTQYF. The full variable domain, completed using reference TRBV2 and TRBJ2-3, is EPEVTQTPSHQVTQMGQEVILRCVPISNHLYFYWYRQILGQKVEFLVSFYNNEISEKSEIFDDQFSVERPDGSNFTLKIRSTKLEDSAMYFCASSKSGRGDTQYFGPGTRLTVL.

The V call is TRBV2, the J call TRBJ2-1, with TRBD1 matching 10 bases. CDR1 and CDR2 (germline): SNHLY, FYNNEI. The CDR3 loop spans 14 amino acids. V lost 7 bases and J lost 8; bases outside the gene matches: 8. The CDR3 bases are TGTGCCAGCATCGCCGGGACAGGGGCATATGAGCAGTTCTTC. Translation gives CASIAGTGAYEQFF.

The table lists this clone with a few counts. The chain couples TRBV3-1 (or the pseudogene TRBV3-2) to TRBJ2-7; TRBD2 might be the D (5 bases). The CDR3 covers 15 residues. CDR1 is LGHDT, CDR2 YNNKEL, per germline (reference sequence). V was cut by 2 bases and J by 3 bases, with 14 bases left in between. The CDR3 spells CASSQKDWAYYEQYF. In nucleotides, the CDR3 is TGTGCCAGCAGCCAAAAGGACTGGGCCTACTACGAGCAGTACTTC.

The rearrangement joins TRBV2 to TRBJ2-1; D possibly corresponds to TRBD2 (5 bases). The V end was cut by 7 bases, the J end by 0 bases, with 16 bases between. This CDR3 comprises 16 residues. Germline lookup yields CDR1 SNHLY and CDR2 FYNNEI. The CDR3, as DNA: TGTGCCAGCACTCCAAATCGGGGTAACTCCTACAATGAGCAGTTCTTC. Amino acid sequence: CASTPNRGNSYNEQFF. Full variable domain (outside the CDR3, taken from reference TRBV2 and TRBJ2-1): EPEVTQTPSHQVTQMGQEVILRCVPISNHLYFYWYRQILGQKVEFLVSFYNNEISEKSEIFDDQFSVERPDGSNFTLKIRSTKLEDSAMYFCASTPNRGNSYNEQFFGPGTRLTVL.

This chain connects TRBV2 to TRBJ1-5; 7 bases align to TRBD1. This CDR3 has 15 amino acids. CDR1 and CDR2 from the germline V gene are SNHLY and FYNNEI. Losses at the gene ends were 7 bases for V and 2 bases for J; bases not matched to a gene: 8. The CDR3 is CASTELGGGNQPQHF. The CDR3 bases are TGTGCCAGCACGGAGCTAGGGGGCGGCAATCAGCCCCAGCATTTT.

The chain carries TRBV19 and TRBJ1-2, with 9 bases that match TRBD1. This CDR3 spans 15 amino acids. V lost 7 bases, J lost 5 bases, and 11 bases stayed unmatched. CDR1 is LNHDA and CDR2 is SQIVND in the germline V gene (reference sequence). In DNA form, the CDR3 reads TGTGCCAGTACCCCACGACAGGGGGGCCGGTATGGCTACACCTTC. Translation: CASTPRQGGRYGYTF.

The V and J genes are TRBV5-8 and TRBJ2-5; possible D gene TRBD2, 6 bases. Germline CDR1 reads SGHTS; CDR2 reads YDEGEE. The CDR3 covers 17 residues. V was pared by 0 bases and J by 0 bases, with 15 bases between. The chain's CDR3 is CASSLGILSGHQETQYF. CDR3 in DNA: TGTGCCAGCAGCTTGGGAATTCTGAGCGGGCACCAAGAGACCCAGTACTTC.

This clone was observed a few times. The V gene is TRBV28, the J gene TRBJ1-4; D not resolved. The V and J ends lost 3 bases and 3 bases respectively, with 8 bases between them. The CDR3 extends over 14 amino acids. Germline CDR1 MDHEN, CDR2 SYDVKM. In DNA, the CDR3 is TGTGCCAGCAGTTTGGTCCAGTCTAATGAAAAACTGTTTTTT. This sequence encodes CASSLVQSNEKLFF. Full variable domain (missing parts from reference TRBV28 and TRBJ1-4): DVKVTQSSRYLVKRTGEKVFLECVQDMDHENMFWYRQDPGLGLRLIYFSYDVKMKEKGDIPEGYSVSREKKERFSLILESASTNQTSMYLCASSLVQSNEKLFFGSGTQLSVL.

V is TRBV9 and J is TRBJ1-1, with 8 nucleotides matching TRBD1. The trim removed 4 bases at V and 5 bases at J, leaving 10 bases unmatched. Germline V gives CDR1 SGDLS, CDR2 YYNGEE. The CDR3 length is 15 residues. CDR3 nucleotides: TGTGCCAGCAGCTTCGGTACAGGGGGGGATACTGAAGCTTTCTTT. Its translation is CASSFGTGGDTEAFF.